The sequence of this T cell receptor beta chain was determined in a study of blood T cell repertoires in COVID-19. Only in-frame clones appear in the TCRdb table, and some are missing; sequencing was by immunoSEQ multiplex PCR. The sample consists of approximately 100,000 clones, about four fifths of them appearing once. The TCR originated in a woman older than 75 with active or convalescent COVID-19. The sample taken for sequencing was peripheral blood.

The CDR3 reads CASSPGGLTQPQHF. The CDR3 DNA reads TGTGCCAGCAGCCCAGGAGGGTTAACTCAGCCCCAGCATTTT. J is TRBJ1-5 and V is TRBV7-8, with no clear D. The CDR3 totals 14 residues. The V end lost 5 bases, the J end lost 6 bases, and 14 bases lay between the germline ends. Germline loops: CDR1 SGHVS, CDR2 FQNEAQ.